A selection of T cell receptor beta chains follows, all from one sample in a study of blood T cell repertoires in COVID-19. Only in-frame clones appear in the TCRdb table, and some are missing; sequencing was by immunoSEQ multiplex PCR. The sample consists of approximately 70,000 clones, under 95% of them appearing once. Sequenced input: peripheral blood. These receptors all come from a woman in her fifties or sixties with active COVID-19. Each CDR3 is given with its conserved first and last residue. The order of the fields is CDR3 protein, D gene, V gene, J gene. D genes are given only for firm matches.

CASSPDRVRNYEQYF	TRBD1	TRBV18	TRBJ2-7
CASSPTVRGLGYGYTF	NA	TRBV7-2	TRBJ1-2
CASSLQGTNTEAFF	NA	TRBV27	TRBJ1-1
CASSYAPGQVYGYTF	TRBD1	TRBV6-5	TRBJ1-2
CASSSSVDRVGYF	TRBD1	TRBV5-4	TRBJ2-7
CAWTTGVVTEAFF	TRBD1	TRBV30	TRBJ1-1
CASSYGTAATNEKLFF	TRBD1	TRBV11-2	TRBJ1-4
CASSEGGSGSNEQFF	TRBD2	TRBV6-1	TRBJ2-1
CASSLQGPFSYEQYF	NA	TRBV7-2	TRBJ2-7
CASSSLGLSGNYEQYF	TRBD2	TRBV28	TRBJ2-7
CASSERSGSLYNEQFF	TRBD2	TRBV6-1	TRBJ2-1
CASSESGAGRSYNEQFF	NA	TRBV6-1	TRBJ2-1
CASSLSPSGSVNEQFF	TRBD2	TRBV4-1	TRBJ2-1
CASSLARGGEVYEQYF	NA	TRBV7-6	TRBJ2-7
CSVDPGQGTAEAFF	TRBD1	TRBV29-1	TRBJ1-1
CATSIYRQRNEKLFF	NA	TRBV24-1	TRBJ1-4
CASSPRQGAAGNTIYF	TRBD1	TRBV4-1	TRBJ1-3
CATSRDILAGVEQFF	TRBD2	TRBV15	TRBJ2-1
CASSSDRGQGGYTF	TRBD1	TRBV7-2	TRBJ1-2
CSPGGIHTQYF	NA	TRBV20-1	TRBJ2-3
CASTLGAGNTIYF	NA	TRBV6-5	TRBJ1-3
CASSPGTGGSYEQYF	TRBD1	TRBV4-1	TRBJ2-7
CASDRDRGLGGSRGNSPLHF	TRBD1	TRBV30	TRBJ1-6
CASNEVSADTEAFF	NA	TRBV2	TRBJ1-1
CASSVRTGVEQYF	TRBD1	TRBV13	TRBJ2-7
CASSTGGFTDTQYF	TRBD2	TRBV7-8	TRBJ2-3
CAWSELAFTDTQYF	NA	TRBV30	TRBJ2-3
CATSRGREYGYTF	TRBD1	TRBV24-1	TRBJ1-2
CASRRTRSTDTQYF	NA	TRBV7-2	TRBJ2-3
CASSLSGQGGSQETQYF	NA	TRBV5-8	TRBJ2-5
CAINSGSYNEQFF	NA	TRBV10-3	TRBJ2-1
CASSLDRQERGYTF	NA	TRBV5-4	TRBJ1-2
CASSFWGRLNYGYTF	NA	TRBV5-6	TRBJ1-2
CASSLPHAQGGGYTF	NA	TRBV28	TRBJ1-2
CASRTGGNTEAFF	TRBD1	TRBV28	TRBJ1-1
CASRRDYSYNEQFF	TRBD2	TRBV6-5	TRBJ2-1
CASSLSAGTSGNEQYF	TRBD2	TRBV27	TRBJ2-7
CASSDGTARDTQYF	TRBD1	TRBV10-1	TRBJ2-3
CASTFGTNTGELFF	NA	TRBV3-1/TRBV3-2	TRBJ2-2
CASSPGDSREQFF	NA	TRBV18	TRBJ2-1
CASSSGYRTTDTQYF	NA	TRBV7-9	TRBJ2-3
CASSREGQGSQPQHF	TRBD1	TRBV7-9	TRBJ1-5
CASKGAGVGQETQYF	TRBD2	TRBV28	TRBJ2-5
CASGTGLYEQYF	TRBD1	TRBV2	TRBJ2-7
CSAVNPLGQNNEKLFF	TRBD1	TRBV29-1	TRBJ1-4
CASGSGNTRGGYTF	NA	TRBV27	TRBJ1-2
CAWSVQGLSNQPQHF	NA	TRBV30	TRBJ1-5
CASRPNDRVGDSFF	TRBD1	TRBV5-1	TRBJ1-1
CASSYPQGVNSPLHF	TRBD1	TRBV6-2/TRBV6-3	TRBJ1-6
CASSLGQGPQPQHF	TRBD1	TRBV7-8	TRBJ1-5
CASSLTGSGANVLTF	NA	TRBV5-5	TRBJ2-6
CASNAGGPTGELFF	TRBD2	TRBV19	TRBJ2-2
CASSPTTGDNEQFF	TRBD1	TRBV18	TRBJ2-1
CASSLPSGRAANEQFF	TRBD2	TRBV9	TRBJ2-1
CATKLAGGSTDTQYF	TRBD2	TRBV5-1	TRBJ2-3
CASRYGHRAATNYGYTF	NA	TRBV19	TRBJ1-2
CATSVGIGDRGNQPQHF	TRBD1	TRBV15	TRBJ1-5
CASSQAGGNQPQHF	TRBD1	TRBV19	TRBJ1-5
CASSRTYYEQYF	NA	TRBV28	TRBJ2-7